These 17 T cell receptor beta chains were all obtained from the same sample, sequenced in a study of cytotoxic CD8 clonotypes in ibrutinib-treated CLL. Here immunoSEQ multiplex PCR was the method, and the copy in TCRdb shows in-frame clones only, minus some. The sample includes over 150,000 clones, around 72% of them seen just once. This specimen consisted of PBMCs, obtained after 24 months of ibrutinib treatment. The receptors were gathered from a human donor with chronic lymphocytic leukemia.

Here the CDR3 DNA reads TGTGCCTGGAGTCAGGGACCCGGGGAGCTGTTTTTT. It codes for CAWSQGPGELFF. This chain connects TRBV30 to TRBJ2-2; either TRBD1 or TRBD2 may supply D (5 bases each). V was trimmed by 2 bases and J by 6 bases, leaving 7 bases between them. The CDR3 is made up of 12 amino acids. Germline lookup yields CDR1 GTSNPN and CDR2 SVGIG (reference sequence). Drawing the rest from reference TRBV30 and TRBJ2-2, the complete variable domain is SQTIHQWPATLVQPVGSPLSLECTVEGTSNPNLYWYRQAAGRGLQLLFYSVGIGQISSEVPQNLSASRPQDRQFILSSKKLLLSDSGFYLCAWSQGPGELFFGEGSRLTVL.

The chain uses TRBV11-3 and TRBJ2-7; 13 nucleotides line up with TRBD2. Losses at the gene ends were 6 bases for V and 6 bases for J; bases not matched to a gene: 11. This CDR3 is 16 amino acids long. Germline CDR1 reads SGHNT; CDR2 reads YENEEA. Here the CDR3 reads CASSPRTSGSEGEQYF. The CDR3 bases are TGTGCCAGCAGTCCAAGGACTAGCGGGAGCGAGGGCGAGCAGTACTTC.

As regards this clone: This CDR3 is also generated by other DNA sequences in the sample. The chain recombines TRBV5-4 with TRBJ2-2, with 7 positions matching TRBD1. The CDR3 covers 16 residues. V shed 0 bases, J shed 4 bases, and the junction held 6 bases outside the gene matches. Germline V gene sequence: CDR1 SGHNT, CDR2 YYREEE (reference sequence). The DNA of the CDR3 is TGTGCCAGCAGCTTGGGGGGCAGGGGGTTCACCGGGGAGCTGTTTTTT. Encoded protein: CASSLGGRGFTGELFF.

The chain recombines TRBV7-9 with TRBJ2-5, with D maybe TRBD2 (6 bases). Trimming left V 3 bases short and J 2 bases short, with 10 bases between. The CDR3 sequence is 14 residues long. The germline V gene encodes CDR1 SEHNR and CDR2 FQNEAQ (reference sequence). The CDR3 reads CASSLGGNQETQYF. Written as DNA, the CDR3 is TGTGCCAGCAGCTTGGGCGGGAATCAAGAGACCCAGTACTTC.

The rearrangement links TRBV6-1 to TRBJ2-3; no clear D. The V gene lost 2 bases and the J gene lost 6 bases, with 15 bases spanning the gap. CDR1 MNHNS and CDR2 SASEGT come from the germline V gene. CDR3 length: 15 amino acids. DNA for the CDR3: TGTGCCAGCAGTGAATTGGGTTTGAGCTTTGATACGCAGTATTTT. This gives the protein CASSELGLSFDTQYF.

The chain carries TRBV5-1 and TRBJ2-3, with 7 nucleotides matching TRBD2. Trimming cost V 3 bases and J 15 bases; bases outside gene matches: 10. CDR1 and CDR2 from the germline V gene are SGHRS and YFSETQ. The CDR3 is 12 residues long. CDR3 DNA: TGCGCCAGCAGCTCCGGGCGGGAGACACGATATTTT. Residues: CASSSGRETRYF.

The chain carries TRBV21-1 and TRBJ1-2. TRBV21-1 is termed a pseudogene. The CDR3 spans 16 residues. Written as DNA, the CDR3 is TGTGCCAGCAGCAAAATGGCAGGACGGTCTAACTATGGCTACACCTTC. Its translation is CASSKMAGRSNYGYTF.

This clone was detected once. The CDR3 sequence: CASSPYGPNTQYF. Here the CDR3 DNA reads TGTGCCAGCAGTCCATACGGACCAAATACGCAGTATTTT. V gene TRBV25-1 combines with J gene TRBJ2-3, with unresolved D. Trimming removed 5 bases at V and 7 bases at J, with 13 bases between. The CDR3 runs to 13 residues. Germline CDR1 reads MGHDK; CDR2 reads SYGVNS.

The V gene is TRBV9, the J gene TRBJ2-7; D not certain. The CDR3 contains 14 residues. V lost 0 bases, J lost 1 base, and 8 bases lay in between. Looked up from germline, CDR1 is SGDLS and CDR2 is YYNGEE. CDR3 nucleotides: TGTGCCAGCAGCGTAGTCGAGGAATCCTACGAGCAGTACTTC. Translated, it gives CASSVVEESYEQYF.

The J gene is TRBJ2-1, the V gene TRBV10-3, with D possibly being TRBD1 or TRBD2 (5 bases each). This CDR3 spans 15 amino acids. In germline, CDR1 is ENHRY, CDR2 SYGVKD. Trimming took 6 bases from V and 7 from J, leaving 19 bases between them. CDR3 bases: TGTGCCATCAGAGGGGCGGGCAGGTTGAGGAATGAGCAGTTCTTC. This codes for CAIRGAGRLRNEQFF.

This clone was observed a single time. The chain is built from TRBV19 and TRBJ2-5, with TRBD2 matching 7 bases. From germline, CDR1 is LNHDA and CDR2 SQIVND (reference sequence). Trimming removed 5 bases from V and 6 bases from J; junction bases left unmatched: 12. This CDR3 is built from 15 residues. The CDR3 loop is CASSPIHGGVKTQYF. In DNA, the CDR3 is TGTGCCAGTAGTCCGATCCATGGGGGGGTGAAGACCCAGTACTTC.

This clone was seen only a few times. V gene TRBV27 combines with J gene TRBJ2-7; 10 nucleotides match TRBD2. Trimming cost V 2 bases and J 7 bases; bases outside gene matches: 5. Germline values: CDR1 MNHEY, CDR2 SMNVEV (reference sequence). The CDR3 extends over 14 amino acids. The DNA for the CDR3 is TGTGCCAGCAGTTTACTAGCGGGAGACCCGGAGCAGTACTTC. Protein product: CASSLLAGDPEQYF.

The CDR3 region has the DNA TGTGCCAGCAGCGTAGCTTTAGCGTCCAATGAGCAGTTCTTC. Translated: CASSVALASNEQFF. This chain links TRBV9 with TRBJ2-1, with D possibly being TRBD2 (5 bases). The CDR3 sequence is 14 residues long. Germline assignment: CDR1 SGDLS and CDR2 YYNGEE. Trimming took 0 bases from V and 6 from J, leaving 10 bases between them.

This chain uses TRBV5-6 with TRBJ1-1; D is unclear. The length of the CDR3 is 12 residues. CDR1 and CDR2 (germline): SGHDT, YYEEEE. V lost 4 bases, J lost 4 bases, and 8 bases lay in between. The CDR3 sequence: CASSLISTEAFF. In DNA form, the CDR3 reads TGTGCCAGCAGCCTCATTTCCACTGAAGCTTTCTTT.

The chain joins TRBV15 to TRBJ2-5; no definite D call. Germline V CDR1 and CDR2: LNHNV, YYDKDF (reference sequence). V was cut by 1 base and J by 5 bases, with 8 bases left in between. This CDR3 is built from 13 residues. The CDR3 loop is CATSRAYSETQYF. DNA for the CDR3: TGTGCCACCAGCAGAGCGTATTCGGAGACCCAGTACTTC.

In nucleotides, the CDR3 is TGTGCCAGCAGCTTGCAAGGGGTCCCAACTAATGAAAAACTGTTTTTT. Amino acids: CASSLQGVPTNEKLFF. V usage is TRBV5-4 and J usage is TRBJ1-4; D is perhaps TRBD1 (5 bases). Germline V gene sequence: CDR1 SGHNT, CDR2 YYREEE (reference sequence). The CDR3 is 16 amino acids. V was pared by 1 base and J by 0 bases, with 10 bases between.

This chain links TRBV19 with TRBJ2-3; 7 bases map to TRBD2. Germline CDR1 and CDR2: LNHDA and SQIVND (reference sequence). The CDR3 has 13 residues. With 9 bases clipped from V and 6 bases from J, the junction kept 9 bases outside the gene matches. The CDR3 here is CASFSGFGDTQYF. As DNA, the CDR3 is TGTGCCAGCTTTAGCGGGTTTGGGGATACGCAGTATTTT.